The 26 T cell receptor beta chains given below trace back to one sample, sequenced in a study of control samples from healthy donors and cancer patients. Profiled with immunoSEQ multiplex PCR; TCRdb holds only in-frame clones, not every one. The top ten hold roughly 1.2% of the sample, which has about 65,000 clones, over 75% seen once. Sequences were obtained from PBMCs. The source of these receptors is a woman between 50 and 59 years old with colorectal cancer.

This rearrangement joins TRBV20-1 to TRBJ2-7; the D gene is possibly TRBD2 (6 bases). V lost 3 bases and J lost 6, with 21 bases in between. The CDR3 has 15 amino acids. CDR1 is DFQATT and CDR2 is SNEGSKA in the germline V gene (reference sequence). CDR3 loop: CSASGGIGAAGEQYF. Written as DNA, the CDR3 is TGCAGTGCTAGTGGCGGGATTGGGGCAGCTGGCGAGCAGTACTTC.

The chain links TRBV6-5 to TRBJ2-7; D gene ambiguous. The germline CDR1 and CDR2 sequences are MNHEY and SVGAGI. The ends were cut back, 6 bases at V and 4 bases at J, with 16 bases in the middle. This CDR3 has 14 amino acids. In DNA, the CDR3 is TGTGCCAGCAGCCGCAAACGAGACAATTACGAGCAGTACTTC. Encoded protein: CASSRKRDNYEQYF.

J is TRBJ2-5 and V is TRBV27; a possible D gene is TRBD1 (5 bases). V shed 5 bases and J shed 4 bases, with 11 bases lying between them. Germline CDR1 and CDR2: MNHEY and SMNVEV (reference sequence). The CDR3 is made up of 13 amino acids. CDR3 protein: CASSIRQRETQYF. CDR3 nucleotide sequence: TGTGCCAGCAGTATCAGACAGCGAGAGACCCAGTACTTC.

The chain is built from TRBV11-2 and TRBJ1-2; D is unresolved. Germline assignment: CDR1 SGHAT and CDR2 FQNNGV. Trimming cost V 1 base and J 4 bases, with 7 bases left between them. This CDR3 region has 13 residues. The CDR3 region is CASSLAGSYGYTF. Here the CDR3 DNA reads TGTGCCAGCAGCTTAGCAGGTAGCTATGGCTACACCTTC.

The table lists this clone with a few counts. This chain joins TRBV6-1 and TRBJ1-2, with 9 bases identical to TRBD1. V was clipped by 2 bases and J by 4 bases; unmatched bases: 11. CDR3 length equals 17 residues. Looked up from germline, CDR1 is MNHNS and CDR2 is SASEGT. The CDR3 region is CASSERSGTGIIYGYTF. The DNA of the CDR3 is TGTGCCAGCAGTGAAAGGTCAGGGACAGGGATTATCTATGGCTACACCTTC.

This clone was counted once. This chain uses TRBV2 with TRBJ2-3; 10 bases map to TRBD2. The CDR3 sequence is 15 residues long. Germline assignment: CDR1 SNHLY and CDR2 FYNNEI. Unmatched junction bases numbered 7, after V lost 5 bases and J lost 5 bases. The chain's CDR3 is CASSSGGAQGDTQYF. In nucleotides, the CDR3 is TGTGCCAGCAGTAGCGGGGGGGCCCAGGGAGATACGCAGTATTTT. Full variable domain (outside the CDR3, taken from reference TRBV2 and TRBJ2-3): EPEVTQTPSHQVTQMGQEVILRCVPISNHLYFYWYRQILGQKVEFLVSFYNNEISEKSEIFDDQFSVERPDGSNFTLKIRSTKLEDSAMYFCASSSGGAQGDTQYFGPGTRLTVL.

This clone was counted once. V is TRBV6-2 or TRBV6-3 and J is TRBJ2-5; 12 bases match TRBD2. This CDR3 has 14 residues. CDR1 MNHEY and CDR2 SVGEGT come from the germline V gene. The ends lost 2 bases at V and 5 bases at J; junction bases unmatched: 0. The CDR3 bases are TGTGCCAGCAGTTACCTAGCGGGGGGGGAGACCCAGTACTTC. As protein: CASSYLAGGETQYF.

The V gene is TRBV19, the J gene TRBJ2-1, with D unclear. This CDR3 has 14 residues. Germline V gene sequence: CDR1 LNHDA, CDR2 SQIVND (reference sequence). The V and J ends lost 5 bases and 4 bases respectively, with 12 bases between them. This chain's CDR3 is CASSRAEKYNEQFF. The DNA of the CDR3 is TGTGCCAGTAGTCGGGCAGAGAAATACAATGAGCAGTTCTTC.

The rearrangement uses TRBV20-1 and TRBJ1-2; no clear D. Trimming cost V 7 bases and J 6 bases, with 12 bases left between them. This CDR3 is 11 amino acids long. CDR1 is DFQATT, CDR2 SNEGSKA, per germline (reference sequence). Here the CDR3 reads CSDKGKDGYTF. The DNA for the CDR3 is TGCAGTGATAAGGGAAAAGATGGCTACACCTTC.

The gene calls are TRBV25-1 and TRBJ2-3, with 10 bases identical to TRBD1. The J segment lost 6 bases and the V segment lost 4 bases, leaving 10 bases of the junction unmatched. CDR1 is MGHDK, CDR2 SYGVNS, per germline. The CDR3 totals 16 residues. The CDR3 sequence is CASSGTRDRGSDTQYF. CDR3 in DNA: TGTGCCAGCAGTGGAACACGGGACAGGGGTTCCGATACGCAGTATTTT.

The chain links TRBV29-1 to TRBJ1-2; the match to TRBD1 covers 7 bases. V lost 7 bases and J lost 1; bases outside the gene matches: 12. The germline CDR1 and CDR2 sequences are SQVTM and ANQGSEA. The CDR3 covers 15 residues. DNA for the CDR3: TGCAGCGCCGGACCGGGACAGCTCGATAACTATGGCTACACCTTC. Translating it yields CSAGPGQLDNYGYTF.

This clone was recorded once. J is TRBJ1-5 and V is TRBV19; 9 positions agree with TRBD1. V was clipped by 0 bases and J by 3 bases; unmatched bases: 3. The CDR3 covers 16 residues. The germline V gene has CDR1 LNHDA and CDR2 SQIVND (reference sequence). As DNA, the CDR3 is TGTGCCAGTAGTATAGACTGGACAGGGGCCAATCAGCCCCAGCATTTT. Translated, it gives CASSIDWTGANQPQHF.

The J gene is TRBJ2-5, the V gene TRBV6-1; D perhaps matches TRBD2 (6 bases). The V gene's germline CDR1 is MNHNS and CDR2 SASEGT. This CDR3 contains 14 residues. Trimming shortened V by 1 base and J by 5 bases, and 11 bases separated the two germline ends. The CDR3 bases are TGTGCCAGCAGTGAAGACCGGGGGTGGGAGACCCAGTACTTC. This encodes CASSEDRGWETQYF.

CDR3 DNA sequence: TGTGCCAGCAGCTTAGATCTCGATTCACCCCTCCACTTT. Protein: CASSLDLDSPLHF. This chain uses TRBV11-2 with TRBJ1-6; D is uncertain. The V gene lost 0 bases and the J gene lost 8 bases, with 5 bases spanning the gap. CDR3 length: 13 residues. Germline-derived CDR1 and CDR2 are SGHAT and FQNNGV.

The V gene is TRBV6-5, the J gene TRBJ2-5, with 8 nucleotides matching TRBD2. V lost 5 bases, J lost 5 bases, and 10 bases stayed unmatched. Germline CDR1 and CDR2: MNHEY and SVGAGI. The CDR3 is made up of 15 amino acids. The CDR3 loop reads CASSRREVAGETQYF. CDR3 nucleotide sequence: TGTGCCAGCAGTCGCCGGGAGGTAGCGGGGGAGACCCAGTACTTC.

The rearrangement joins TRBV7-3 to TRBJ2-3; D might be TRBD1 (6 bases). Germline V gene sequence: CDR1 SGHTA, CDR2 FQGTGA. The CDR3 totals 13 residues. V dropped 5 bases and J dropped 10 bases, with 16 bases sitting between them. In nucleotides, the CDR3 is TGTGCCAGCAGCCCACAACAGGGCGACCCGCAGTATTTT. It translates to CASSPQQGDPQYF.

The chain couples TRBV5-6 to TRBJ2-5; tentatively, D is TRBD2 (5 bases). Trimming removed 5 bases at V and 1 base at J, with 12 bases between. Germline loops: CDR1 SGHDT, CDR2 YYEEEE. The CDR3 has 14 amino acids. The CDR3 nucleotides read TGTGCCAGCAGTTTTGAGGGCAGCCAAGAGACCCAGTACTTC. It is translated as CASSFEGSQETQYF.

The genes are TRBV2 and TRBJ1-1; D is undetermined. Trimming took off 2 bases at V and 5 bases at J, with 6 bases between the two ends. This CDR3 region has 12 residues. CDR1 is SNHLY and CDR2 is FYNNEI in the germline V gene. DNA of the CDR3: TGTGCCAGCAGTGAATGGTGGACTGAAGCTTTCTTT. Its protein is CASSEWWTEAFF.

The chain is built from TRBV7-8 and TRBJ2-1, with TRBD2 identical over 7 bases. Germline V gene lookup returns CDR1 SGHVS and CDR2 FQNEAQ. J lost 7 bases, V lost 3 bases, and 6 bases had no gene match. The CDR3 has 14 amino acids. CDR3 sequence: CASSLGLSSNEQFF. In DNA, the CDR3 is TGTGCCAGCAGCTTGGGACTATCGAGTAATGAGCAGTTCTTC.

The chain has TRBV19 and TRBJ2-2; perhaps TRBD2 as D (6 bases). Germline V gene sequence: CDR1 LNHDA, CDR2 SQIVND (reference sequence). This CDR3 comprises 18 residues. V was trimmed by 0 bases and J by 0 bases, leaving 14 bases between them. CDR3 bases: TGTGCCAGTAGTATAGATCGGGGGAGAGGATCGAACACCGGGGAGCTGTTTTTT. This gives the protein CASSIDRGRGSNTGELFF. The full variable domain, rest sourced from reference TRBV19 and TRBJ2-2, is DGGITQSPKYLFRKEGQNVTLSCEQNLNHDAMYWYRQDPGQGLRLIYYSQIVNDFQKGDIAEGYSVSREKKESFPLTVTSAQKNPTAFYLCASSIDRGRGSNTGELFFGEGSRLTVL.

The chain uses TRBV5-1 and TRBJ1-4; 8 nucleotides line up with TRBD1. The ends lost 7 bases at V and 8 bases at J; junction bases unmatched: 10. CDR3 length: 14 residues. CDR1 is SGHRS and CDR2 is YFSETQ in the germline V gene. CDR3 DNA: TGCGCCAGCGCCTTCGGGACAGGACGCGAAAAACTGTTTTTT. The encoded protein is CASAFGTGREKLFF.

The V gene is TRBV2, the J gene TRBJ1-1, with 11 bases matching TRBD1. Germline V gene lookup returns CDR1 SNHLY and CDR2 FYNNEI. Trimming removed 2 bases from V and 5 bases from J; junction bases left unmatched: 7. This CDR3 has 16 residues. The CDR3 region has the DNA TGTGCCAGCAGTGAACCAAGAGGGACAGGGGGGACTGAAGCTTTCTTT. It translates to CASSEPRGTGGTEAFF.

This chain uses TRBV9 with TRBJ1-3; perhaps TRBD1 as D (5 bases). The V and J ends lost 4 bases and 4 bases respectively, with 21 bases between them. In germline, CDR1 is SGDLS, CDR2 YYNGEE. This CDR3 is 17 amino acids long. The CDR3 loop is CASSQDTLSTQGNTIYF. The CDR3, as DNA: TGTGCCAGCAGCCAGGACACCCTCTCAACCCAAGGAAACACCATATATTTT.

The chain uses TRBV18 and TRBJ1-4, with 7 bases aligning to TRBD1. J was trimmed by 3 bases and V by 4 bases; bases with no gene match: 2. The CDR3 runs 14 residues. The V gene's germline CDR1 is KGHSH and CDR2 LQKENI. In DNA form, the CDR3 reads TGTGCCAGCTCACGGGGACAGCCTAATGAAAAACTGTTTTTT. It encodes CASSRGQPNEKLFF.

The J gene is TRBJ1-1, the V gene TRBV30; possible D gene TRBD1, 5 bases. Germline CDR1 and CDR2: GTSNPN and SVGIG (reference sequence). The CDR3 runs to 13 residues. V was pared by 3 bases and J by 6 bases, with 14 bases between. In DNA form, the CDR3 reads TGTGCCTGGAGCGCTAACCTAGGGGCTGAAGCTTTCTTT. It codes for CAWSANLGAEAFF.

This chain uses TRBV27 with TRBJ2-7; 8 bases are shared with TRBD1. From germline, CDR1 is MNHEY and CDR2 SMNVEV (reference sequence). Trimming at V came to 5 bases and at J to 4 bases, leaving 7 bases not matched to a gene. CDR3 length equals 14 residues. CDR3 amino acids: CASSPGTGWYEQYF. The CDR3 nucleotides read TGTGCCAGCAGTCCGGGGACAGGTTGGTACGAGCAGTACTTC.